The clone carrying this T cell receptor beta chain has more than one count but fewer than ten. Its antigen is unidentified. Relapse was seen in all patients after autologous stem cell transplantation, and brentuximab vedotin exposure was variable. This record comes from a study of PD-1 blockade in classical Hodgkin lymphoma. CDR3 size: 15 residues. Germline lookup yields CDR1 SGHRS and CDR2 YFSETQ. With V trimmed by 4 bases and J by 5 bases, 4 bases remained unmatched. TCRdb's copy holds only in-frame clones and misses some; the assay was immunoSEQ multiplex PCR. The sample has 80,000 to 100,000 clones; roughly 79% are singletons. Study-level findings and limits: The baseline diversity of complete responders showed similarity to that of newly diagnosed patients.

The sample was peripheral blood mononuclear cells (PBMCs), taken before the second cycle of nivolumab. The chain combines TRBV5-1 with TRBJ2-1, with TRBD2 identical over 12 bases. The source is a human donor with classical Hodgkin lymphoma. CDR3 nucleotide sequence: TGCGCCAGCAGCACTAGCGGGAGGCGCCACAATGAGCAGTTCTTC. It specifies CASSTSGRRHNEQFF.